This T cell receptor (beta chain) was found in a study of cytomegalovirus exposure and HLA in healthy donors. The study's findings and limits: Reports described diagnosis of cytomegalovirus status by the classifier as highly specific and sensitive.

Germline V gives CDR1 SGDLS, CDR2 YYNGEE. Trimming took off 0 bases at V and 3 bases at J, with 8 bases between the two ends. The CDR3 is 14 residues long. About this clone: What it recognizes is unknown.

The PCR was carried out with 60 Vbeta primers and 13 Jbeta primers. TCRdb keeps only in-frame clones here, not all; method: immunoSEQ multiplex PCR. The sample has 210,000 or so clones, about 83% seen once; the top ten hold 1.1% to 1.5%. The origin of this receptor is a girl aged 5 to 17 in good health and CMV-seronegative. Sequencing input: PBMCs. The chain links TRBV9 to TRBJ2-3, with a tentative D call TRBD1 (5 bases). CDR3 sequence (DNA): TGTGCCAGCAGCGTAGAAAGGGGAACAGATACGCAGTATTTT. Protein product: CASSVERGTDTQYF.